Sequencing of this T cell receptor beta chain was carried out in a study of CD8+ T cells in alopecia areata. Whole-study results and caveats: There was only one nonresponder, so it was unclear how baseline CD8+ expansion relates to response. Expanded CD8+ clones among the top 100, and scalp clonality, were significantly decreased by tofacitinib. Lesional scalp, notably in alopecia totalis/universalis, had clonality above that of normal scalp.

Following RNA extraction, reverse transcription yielded cDNA that acted as the sequencing template. Data came from immunoSEQ multiplex PCR; TCRdb stores just in-frame clones and leaves some out. This sample has about 160,000 clones, with about three fifths found just once. The CDR3 totals 13 residues. Trimming cost V 1 base and J 2 bases, with 9 bases left between them. Germline CDR1 is GTSNPN and CDR2 is SVGIG (reference sequence). With respect to this clone: No antigen is known for it.

Documented treatment: oral pan-JAK inhibitor, 5-10 mg twice daily. Samples from alopecia areata patients were lesional scalp punch biopsies and peripheral blood. The clonotype was recovered from a human donor with alopecia areata. The input for sequencing was CD4+ T cells sorted from blood, taken at week 4, from a patient treated with tofacitinib. The gene calls are TRBV30 and TRBJ2-7; a possible D gene is TRBD1 (5 bases). The CDR3 bases are TGTGCCTGGAGTGCACAGGTCACCTACGAGCAGTACTTC. As protein: CAWSAQVTYEQYF.